This T cell receptor beta chain came from a study of T cell responses to AZD1222 COVID-19 vaccine. About this clone: Its antigen remains unknown.

The assay was immunoSEQ multiplex PCR, and TCRdb's table has in-frame clones only and misses some. This table holds roughly 150,000 clones, 85% to 90% found once. Second-dose groups at about 4 or about 12 weeks were pooled. Study outcomes and limitations: In all cases, repertoires were sampled only after the peak T cell response. Baseline serology detected seropositivity in only 5 or 6 AZD1222 recipients. In a largely white British group with more females than males, clonal diversity was possibly underestimated.

The V and J ends lost 2 bases and 7 bases respectively, with 17 bases between them. The CDR3 length is 16 residues. The germline V gene has CDR1 KGHSH and CDR2 LQKENI. The genes are TRBV18 and TRBJ2-2; TRBD1 might be the D (6 bases). Source: peripheral blood, taken 28 days after the second AZD1222 dose. The TCR comes from an adult who received the AZD1222 COVID-19 vaccine. CDR3 protein: CASSPFPSGEGGELFF. CDR3 coding DNA: TGTGCCAGCTCACCATTCCCCTCAGGGGAAGGCGGGGAGCTGTTTTTT.